The 22 T cell receptor beta chains listed next were all sequenced from one sample in a study of glioma-infiltrating T cells. Amplification of TCR alpha and beta CDR3 regions from RNA used iRepertoire nested multiplex PCR. TCRdb used MiXCR to reprocess the multiplex PCR reads, holding one entry per CDR3 protein. The sample yields approximately 40,000 distinct CDR3 sequences, around 24% seen once. The material sequenced was glioma tissue, nonneoplastic brain tissue, or PBMCs (not recorded which). The receptors here all came from a human donor with low-grade glioma or glioblastoma, undergoing nonglioma brain surgery, or in good health (not recorded which).

This clonotype was observed at least ten times. The chain is built from TRBV6-2 or TRBV6-3 and TRBJ2-3; TRBD2 aligns across 11 bases. The CDR3 has 17 residues. V dropped 0 bases and J dropped 2; count of bases not matched to a gene: 4. Germline values: CDR1 MNHEY, CDR2 SVGEGT. This CDR3 is CASSYSIAGGTTDTQYF. In nucleotides, the CDR3 is TGTGCCAGCAGTTACTCGATAGCGGGGGGGACCACAGATACGCAGTATTTT.

This clonotype was seen repeatedly, ten times or more. This chain connects TRBV6-2 or TRBV6-3 to TRBJ2-2; TRBD1 might be the D (5 bases). This CDR3 spans 15 amino acids. Trimming took off 6 bases at V and 3 bases at J, with 14 bases between the two ends. Germline V CDR1 and CDR2: MNHEY, SVGEGT. Written as DNA, the CDR3 is TGTGCCAGCAGAGAATTGGGGCACTACACCGGGGAGCTGTTTTTT. It encodes CASRELGHYTGELFF.

About this clonotype itself: Germline is not matched at one junction end, which may reflect a read error. CDR3 loop: CSGREARKYNSPLHF. CDR3 nucleotides: TGCAGTGGTAGAGAAGCCAGAAAGTACAATTCACCCCTCCACTTT. This sequence joins TRBV20-1 and TRBJ1-6; D uncertain. Germline V gene lookup returns CDR1 DFQATT and CDR2 SNEGSKA (reference sequence). CDR3 length: 15 residues.

This clonotype was found many times. The rearrangement joins TRBV4-2 to TRBJ1-2, with D unclear. Looked up from germline, CDR1 is LGHNA and CDR2 is YNFKEQ. The CDR3 sequence is 16 residues long. V dropped 0 bases and J dropped 0 bases, with 11 bases sitting between them. The DNA for the CDR3 is TGTGCCAGCAGCCAAGAATTTGGGCAGACTAACTATGGCTACACCTTC. Amino acids: CASSQEFGQTNYGYTF.

This clonotype has ten or more counts. The CDR3 nucleotides read TGCAGTGCTAGAGATGGTGGGGCTGGGAATTCACCCCTCCACTTT. As protein: CSARDGGAGNSPLHF. The chain links TRBV20-1 to TRBJ1-6, with TRBD1 as a possible D gene (5 bases). Germline V gene sequence: CDR1 DFQATT, CDR2 SNEGSKA (reference sequence). The CDR3 extends over 15 amino acids. Trimming shortened V by 0 bases and J by 7 bases, and 13 bases separated the two germline ends.

This clonotype appeared once. The chain recombines TRBV2 with TRBJ1-1; no clear D. Trimming took 6 bases from V and 4 from J, leaving 15 bases between them. Germline CDR1 and CDR2: SNHLY and FYNNEI. This CDR3 spans 14 amino acids. The CDR3 nucleotides are TGTGCCAGCAGACCGACAAAGGGTAGCACTGAAGCTTTCTTT. Its protein product is CASRPTKGSTEAFF.

This clonotype was seen a handful of times. The chain recombines TRBV7-9 with TRBJ1-4; 7 bases line up with TRBD1. The ends lost 3 bases at V and 1 base at J; junction bases unmatched: 5. Germline V gene lookup returns CDR1 SEHNR and CDR2 FQNEAQ (reference sequence). The CDR3 extends over 16 amino acids. The CDR3 nucleotides are TGTGCCAGCAGCTTGGCAGGGGGTGGAACTAATGAAAAACTGTTTTTT. Protein product: CASSLAGGGTNEKLFF. Combining the CDR3 with reference TRBV7-9 and TRBJ1-4 gives the whole variable domain DTGVSQNPRHKITKRGQNVTFRCDPISEHNRLYWYRQTLGQGPEFLTYFQNEAQLEKSRLLSDRFSAERPKGSFSTLEIQRTEQGDSAMYLCASSLAGGGTNEKLFFGSGTQLSVL.

A word on this clonotype: It may be a read error: a sequence one base away is much more abundant. The chain recombines TRBV7-8 with TRBJ2-1; maybe TRBD2 (6 bases). Germline lookup yields CDR1 SGHVS and CDR2 FQNEAQ. V gave up 5 bases and J gave up 2 bases, with 16 bases separating them. The CDR3 is 16 amino acids. The chain's CDR3 is CASSVISGSPYNEQFF. The CDR3 coding sequence is TGTGCCAGCAGCGTTATTAGCGGTAGCCCCTACAATGAGCAGTTCTTC. Based on the CDR3 plus reference TRBV7-8 and TRBJ2-1, the full variable domain is GAGVSQSPRYKVAKRGQDVALRCDPISGHVSLFWYQQALGQGPEFLTYFQNEAQLDKSGLPSDRFFAERPEGSVSTLKIQRTQQEDSAVYLCASSVISGSPYNEQFFGPGTRLTVL.

This chain joins TRBV20-1 and TRBJ2-6; 7 bases are a match to TRBD2. From germline, CDR1 is DFQATT and CDR2 SNEGSKA (reference sequence). Trimming removed 0 bases from V and 0 bases from J; junction bases left unmatched: 5. This CDR3 has 17 residues. CDR3 protein: CSAREVGGSSGANVLTF. CDR3 DNA: TGCAGTGCTAGAGAAGTGGGAGGGTCCTCTGGGGCCAACGTCCTGACTTTC.

To note about this clonotype: A much larger clone lies one base from this, so it may be a read error. The V and J genes are TRBV5-1 and TRBJ2-3; possible D gene TRBD2, 5 bases. This CDR3 is built from 15 residues. Germline V gives CDR1 SGHRS, CDR2 YFSETQ. CDR3 residues: CASSSWGSSTDTHYF. DNA of the CDR3: TGCGCCAGCAGCTCTTGGGGTTCTAGCACAGATACGCACTATTTT.

This clonotype was picked up a small number of times. This sequence joins TRBV7-9 and TRBJ2-6; D unresolved. CDR1 and CDR2 (germline): SEHNR, FQNEAQ (reference sequence). The CDR3 contains 17 residues. Trimming took off 6 bases at V and 3 bases at J, with 18 bases between the two ends. CDR3 sequence: CASRAGAPGDGANVLTF. CDR3 nucleotide sequence: TGTGCCAGCAGAGCCGGTGCGCCCGGAGATGGGGCCAACGTCCTGACTTTC.

The rearrangement links TRBV4-1 to TRBJ2-6, with a possible D match to TRBD2 (6 bases). The CDR3 contains 17 residues. Trimming cost V 4 bases and J 0 bases, with 13 bases left between them. Germline loops: CDR1 MGHRA, CDR2 YSYEKL. Here the CDR3 reads CASSPHTGGSGANVLTF. DNA of the CDR3: TGCGCCAGCAGCCCACATACCGGGGGCTCTGGGGCCAACGTCCTGACTTTC.

This clonotype showed up just a few times. The chain employs TRBV19 and TRBJ2-5; tentatively, D is TRBD1 (5 bases). V gave up 2 bases and J gave up 3 bases, with 10 bases separating them. Per germline, CDR1 LNHDA and CDR2 SQIVND (reference sequence). The length of the CDR3 is 14 residues. Here the CDR3 reads CASSIQGSKETQYF. CDR3 nucleotide sequence: TGTGCCAGTAGTATACAGGGAAGCAAAGAGACCCAGTACTTC.

This clonotype was seen many times. The J gene is TRBJ2-7, the V gene TRBV18, with D hard to call. V was trimmed by 6 bases and J by 3 bases, leaving 9 bases between them. This CDR3 is 12 amino acids long. CDR1 is KGHSH, CDR2 LQKENI, per germline. The CDR3 sequence: CASSSGGYEQYF. The CDR3 region has the DNA TGTGCCAGCTCCTCCGGCGGCTACGAGCAGTACTTC.

Worth noting for this clonotype: A single base separates this from a much larger clone, so it may be a read error. The rearrangement links TRBV12-3 or TRBV12-4 to TRBJ2-7; perhaps TRBD2 as D (5 bases). The CDR3 is 17 residues long. The ends were cut back, 5 bases at V and 0 bases at J, with 20 bases in the middle. The CDR3 DNA reads TGTGCCAGCAGTCCTAGCCCGTGGACTCCAGGCTCCTACGAGCAGTACTTC. The encoded protein is CASSPSPWTPGSYEQYF.

This clonotype is labeled medium-sized. The J gene is TRBJ1-5, the V gene TRBV20-1; possibly TRBD1 for D (6 bases). Trimming shortened V by 4 bases and J by 1 base, and 11 bases separated the two germline ends. Germline V gene sequence: CDR1 DFQATT, CDR2 SNEGSKA (reference sequence). The CDR3 covers 14 residues. This CDR3 is CSATPGVSNQPQHF. The CDR3 nucleotides read TGCAGTGCTACCCCAGGGGTAAGCAATCAGCCCCAGCATTTT.

The chain employs TRBV20-1 and TRBJ2-1, with 10 nucleotides matching TRBD2. V trimming: 6 bases; J trimming: 7 bases; junction bases outside the gene matches: 9. CDR1 is DFQATT, CDR2 SNEGSKA, per germline (reference sequence). The CDR3 is 14 residues long. CDR3 sequence (DNA): TGCAGTGCCGGAACGGGACTAGCGAAGAATGAGCAGTTCTTC. This gives the protein CSAGTGLAKNEQFF.

Comment on this clonotype: This may arise from a read error, as a much more abundant clone is one base away. V is TRBV7-9 and J is TRBJ2-2; D is perhaps TRBD1 (6 bases). This CDR3 spans 17 amino acids. Germline V lookup: CDR1 SEHNR, CDR2 FQNEAQ (reference sequence). Between the trimmed V and J ends, which lost 1 base and 4 bases, there was a span of 16 bases. The CDR3 DNA follows: TGTGCCAGCAGCTTAGTAAGGGGGAAAGTGAGCACCGGGGAGCTGTTTTTT. Amino acid sequence: CASSLVRGKVSTGELFF.

This clonotype has at least ten counts. This chain uses TRBV4-1 with TRBJ2-7; 8 positions agree with TRBD1. Looked up from germline, CDR1 is MGHRA and CDR2 is YSYEKL. V shed 0 bases, J shed 7 bases, and the junction held 8 bases outside the gene matches. The CDR3 contains 15 residues. In DNA form, the CDR3 reads TGCGCCAGCAGCCAAGAAACAGGGGGTCGGGGAGAGCAGTACTTC. This encodes CASSQETGGRGEQYF.

Comments on this clonotype: The junction shows a germline mismatch at one end, possibly a read error. CDR3 in DNA: TGTGCCAGCAGTCCCACAGTGGCTAGCTCCTACGAGCATTACTTC. Encoded protein: CASSPTVASSYEHYF. The V call is TRBV6-2 or TRBV6-3, the J call TRBJ2-7; weak D call: TRBD2 (5 bases). Germline V CDR1 and CDR2: MNHEY, SVGEGT. CDR3 length: 15 residues.

The sample holds many counts of this clonotype. CDR3 in DNA: TGCAGTGCTAGAGATTCCACAGGGTGGAACGAGCAGTACTTC. The encoded protein is CSARDSTGWNEQYF. The chain couples TRBV20-1 to TRBJ2-7; D perhaps matches TRBD1 (6 bases). Germline loops: CDR1 DFQATT, CDR2 SNEGSKA (reference sequence). V was clipped by 0 bases and J by 5 bases, with 14 bases between them. The CDR3 loop spans 14 amino acids.

In this sample, this clonotype turned up many times. The rearrangement uses TRBV7-9 and TRBJ2-5; 9 nucleotides line up with TRBD1. The junction had 4 bases not matched to a gene; V was cut back by 2 bases and J by 0 bases. Germline CDR1 and CDR2: SEHNR and FQNEAQ (reference sequence). CDR3 length: 16 residues. This chain's CDR3 is CASSLPGTGYQETQYF. As DNA, the CDR3 is TGTGCCAGCAGCTTACCTGGGACAGGGTACCAAGAGACCCAGTACTTC. Full variable domain (outside the CDR3, taken from reference TRBV7-9 and TRBJ2-5): DTGVSQNPRHKITKRGQNVTFRCDPISEHNRLYWYRQTLGQGPEFLTYFQNEAQLEKSRLLSDRFSAERPKGSFSTLEIQRTEQGDSAMYLCASSLPGTGYQETQYFGPGTRLLVL.